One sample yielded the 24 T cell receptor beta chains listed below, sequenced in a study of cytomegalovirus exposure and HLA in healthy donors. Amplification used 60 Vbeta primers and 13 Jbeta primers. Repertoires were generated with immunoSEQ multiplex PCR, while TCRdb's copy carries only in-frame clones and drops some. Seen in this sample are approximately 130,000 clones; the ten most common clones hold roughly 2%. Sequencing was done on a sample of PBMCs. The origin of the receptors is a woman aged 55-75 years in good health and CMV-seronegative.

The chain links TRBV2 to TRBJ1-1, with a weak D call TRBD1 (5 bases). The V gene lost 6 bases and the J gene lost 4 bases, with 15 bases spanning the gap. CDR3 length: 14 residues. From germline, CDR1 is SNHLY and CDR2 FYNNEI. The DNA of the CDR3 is TGTGCCAGCAGGAGAGTCCTTAGGGGCACTGAAGCTTTCTTT. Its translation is CASRRVLRGTEAFF.

The CDR3 coding sequence is TGTGCCAGCAGTTCTCACCCGGGACAGCAAAATTCACCCCTCCACTTT. This sequence encodes CASSSHPGQQNSPLHF. The rearrangement uses TRBV2 and TRBJ1-6; the match to TRBD1 covers 7 bases. Germline V gene data show CDR1 as SNHLY and CDR2 as FYNNEI. The CDR3 is 16 residues long. V shed 5 bases and J 7 bases; nucleotides not matched to a gene: 11.

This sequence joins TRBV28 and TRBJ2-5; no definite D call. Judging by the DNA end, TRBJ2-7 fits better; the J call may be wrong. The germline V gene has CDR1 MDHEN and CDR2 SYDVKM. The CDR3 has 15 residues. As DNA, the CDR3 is TGTGCCAGTAGAACTCCCGGAGCGAGAGCCTACGAGCAGTACTTC. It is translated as CASRTPGARAYEQYF.

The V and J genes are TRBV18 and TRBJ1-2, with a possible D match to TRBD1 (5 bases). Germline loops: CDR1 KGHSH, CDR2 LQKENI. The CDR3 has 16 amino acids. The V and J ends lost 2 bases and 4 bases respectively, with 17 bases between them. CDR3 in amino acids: CASSPDLGQLTYGYTF. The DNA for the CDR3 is TGTGCCAGCTCACCAGATTTGGGGCAGTTAACCTATGGCTACACCTTC.

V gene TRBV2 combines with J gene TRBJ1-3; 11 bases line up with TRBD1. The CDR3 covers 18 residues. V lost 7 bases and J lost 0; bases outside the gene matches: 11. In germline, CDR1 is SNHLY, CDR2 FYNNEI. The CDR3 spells CASNPGTGGTLSGNTIYF. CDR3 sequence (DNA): TGTGCCAGCAATCCCGGGACAGGGGGTACCCTCTCTGGAAACACCATATATTTT.

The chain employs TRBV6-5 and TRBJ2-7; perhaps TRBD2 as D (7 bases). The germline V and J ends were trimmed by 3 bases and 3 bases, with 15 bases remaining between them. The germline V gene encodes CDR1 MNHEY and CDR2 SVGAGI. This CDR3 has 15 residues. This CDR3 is CASSYRGGRDYEQYF. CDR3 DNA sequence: TGTGCCAGCAGTTATAGGGGGGGCAGGGACTACGAGCAGTACTTC.

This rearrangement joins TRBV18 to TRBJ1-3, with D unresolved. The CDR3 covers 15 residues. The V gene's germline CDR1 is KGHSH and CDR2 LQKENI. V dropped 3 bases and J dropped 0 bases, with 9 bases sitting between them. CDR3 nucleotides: TGTGCCAGCTCACCTGGGCAGGTCTCTGGAAACACCATATATTTT. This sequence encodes CASSPGQVSGNTIYF. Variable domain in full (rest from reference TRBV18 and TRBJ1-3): NAGVMQNPRHLVRRRGQEARLRCSPMKGHSHVYWYRQLPEEGLKFMVYLQKENIIDESGMPKERFSAEFPKEGPSILRIQQVVRGDSAAYFCASSPGQVSGNTIYFGEGSWLTVV.

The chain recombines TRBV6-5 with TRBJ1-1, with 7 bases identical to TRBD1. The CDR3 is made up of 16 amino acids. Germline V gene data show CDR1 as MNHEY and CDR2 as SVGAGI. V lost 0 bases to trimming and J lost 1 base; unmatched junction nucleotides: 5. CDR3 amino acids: CASSYSRTGENTEAFF. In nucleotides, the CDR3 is TGTGCCAGCAGTTACTCAAGGACAGGTGAGAACACTGAAGCTTTCTTT.

CDR3 loop: CASRGRNSGNTIYF. CDR3 DNA sequence: TGTGCCTCGCGAGGGCGAAACTCTGGAAACACCATATATTTT. This chain uses TRBV30 with TRBJ1-3; no definite D call. Deletions cut 7 bases from V and 0 bases from J, with 13 bases between. The CDR3 consists of 14 residues. Germline V gives CDR1 GTSNPN, CDR2 SVGIG (reference sequence).

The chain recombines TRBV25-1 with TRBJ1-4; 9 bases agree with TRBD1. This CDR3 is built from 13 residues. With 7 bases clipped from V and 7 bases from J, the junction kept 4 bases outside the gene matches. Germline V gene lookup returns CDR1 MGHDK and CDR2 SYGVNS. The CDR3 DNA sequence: TGTGCCAGCACCAGACAGGGGGGTGAAAAACTGTTTTTT. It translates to CASTRQGGEKLFF.

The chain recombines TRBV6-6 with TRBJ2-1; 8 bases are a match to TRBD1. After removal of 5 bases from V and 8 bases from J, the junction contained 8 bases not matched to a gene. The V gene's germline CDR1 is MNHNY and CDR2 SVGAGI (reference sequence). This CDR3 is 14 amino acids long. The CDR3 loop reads CASSQRTGMDEQFF. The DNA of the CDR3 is TGTGCCAGCAGTCAACGGACAGGGATGGATGAGCAGTTCTTC.

CDR3 coding DNA: TGTGCCAGCAGTCCCGGACTCACAGGGTTTAATACAGATGAGCAGTTCTTC. Protein: CASSPGLTGFNTDEQFF. This chain joins TRBV5-6 and TRBJ2-1; tentatively, D is TRBD1 (6 bases). CDR3 length: 17 residues. Between the trimmed V and J ends, which lost 5 bases and 8 bases, there was a span of 26 bases. Per the germline V gene, CDR1 is SGHDT and CDR2 is YYEEEE.

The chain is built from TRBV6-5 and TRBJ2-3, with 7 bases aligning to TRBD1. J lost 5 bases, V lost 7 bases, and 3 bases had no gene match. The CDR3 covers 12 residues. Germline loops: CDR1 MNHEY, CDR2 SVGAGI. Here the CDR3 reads CASIGGVDTQYF. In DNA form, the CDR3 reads TGTGCCAGCATAGGGGGCGTAGATACGCAGTATTTT.

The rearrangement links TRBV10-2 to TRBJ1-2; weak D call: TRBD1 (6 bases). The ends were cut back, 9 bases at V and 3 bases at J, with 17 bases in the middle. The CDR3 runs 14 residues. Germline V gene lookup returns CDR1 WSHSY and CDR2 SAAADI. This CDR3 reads CASSPDSSYYGYTF. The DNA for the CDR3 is TGCGCCAGTTCACCGGACAGCTCTTACTATGGCTACACCTTC.

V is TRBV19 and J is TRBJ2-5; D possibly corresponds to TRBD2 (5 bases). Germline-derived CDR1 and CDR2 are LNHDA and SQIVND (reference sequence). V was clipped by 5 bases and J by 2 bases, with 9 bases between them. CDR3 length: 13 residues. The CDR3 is CASSSQRQETQYF. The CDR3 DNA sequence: TGTGCCAGTAGTTCCCAGCGGCAAGAGACCCAGTACTTC.

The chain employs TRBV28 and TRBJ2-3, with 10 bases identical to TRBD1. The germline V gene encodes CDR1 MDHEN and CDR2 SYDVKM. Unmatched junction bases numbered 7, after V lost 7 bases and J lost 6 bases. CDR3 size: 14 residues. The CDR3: CASTRDRGHDTQYF. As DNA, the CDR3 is TGTGCCAGCACCCGGGACAGGGGTCACGATACGCAGTATTTT.

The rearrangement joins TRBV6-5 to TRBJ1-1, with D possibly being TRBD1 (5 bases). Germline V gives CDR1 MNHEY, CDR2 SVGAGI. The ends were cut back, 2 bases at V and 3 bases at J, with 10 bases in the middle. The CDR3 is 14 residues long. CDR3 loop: CASSYVGEDTEAFF. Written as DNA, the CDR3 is TGTGCCAGCAGTTACGTGGGGGAGGACACTGAAGCTTTCTTT.

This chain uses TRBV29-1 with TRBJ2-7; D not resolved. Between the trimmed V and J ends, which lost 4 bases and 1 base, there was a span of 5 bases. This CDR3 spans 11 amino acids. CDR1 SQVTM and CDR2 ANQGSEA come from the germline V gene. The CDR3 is CSVGASYEQYF. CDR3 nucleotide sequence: TGCAGCGTTGGGGCATCCTACGAGCAGTACTTC.

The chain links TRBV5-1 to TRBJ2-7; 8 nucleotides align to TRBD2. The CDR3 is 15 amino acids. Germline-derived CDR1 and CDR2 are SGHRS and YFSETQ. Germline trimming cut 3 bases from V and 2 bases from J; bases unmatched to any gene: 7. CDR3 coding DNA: TGCGCCAGCAGCTCCGGACTAGCAGAAGCCTACGAGCAGTACTTC. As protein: CASSSGLAEAYEQYF.

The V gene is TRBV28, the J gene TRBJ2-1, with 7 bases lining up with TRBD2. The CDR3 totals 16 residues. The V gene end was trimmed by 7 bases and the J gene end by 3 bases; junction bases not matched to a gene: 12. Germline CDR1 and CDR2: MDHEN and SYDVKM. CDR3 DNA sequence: TGTGCCAGCACCTCGGGGGGAGCGGGCATCTACAATGAGCAGTTCTTC. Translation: CASTSGGAGIYNEQFF.

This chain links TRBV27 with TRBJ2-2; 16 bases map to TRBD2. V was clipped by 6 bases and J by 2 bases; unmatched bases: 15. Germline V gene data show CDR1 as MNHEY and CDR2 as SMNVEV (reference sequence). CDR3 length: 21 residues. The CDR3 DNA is TGTGCCAGCAGCCCATCGCTACTGGGACTAGCGGGAGGGCCAAACACCGGGGAGCTGTTTTTT. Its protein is CASSPSLLGLAGGPNTGELFF.

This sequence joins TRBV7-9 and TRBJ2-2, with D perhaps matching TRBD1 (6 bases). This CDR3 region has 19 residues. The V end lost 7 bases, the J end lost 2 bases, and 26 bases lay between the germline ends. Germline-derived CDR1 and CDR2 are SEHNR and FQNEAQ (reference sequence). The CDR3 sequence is CASILHPTGGLSNTGELFF. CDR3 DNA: TGTGCCAGCATCCTTCACCCGACAGGTGGCCTCTCTAACACCGGGGAGCTGTTTTTT.

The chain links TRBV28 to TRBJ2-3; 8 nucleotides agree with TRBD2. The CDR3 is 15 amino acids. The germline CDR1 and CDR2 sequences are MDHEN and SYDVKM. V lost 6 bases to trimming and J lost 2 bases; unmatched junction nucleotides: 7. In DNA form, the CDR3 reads TGTGCCAGCAGACCGGGAGGGGGACACACAGATACGCAGTATTTT. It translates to CASRPGGGHTDTQYF.

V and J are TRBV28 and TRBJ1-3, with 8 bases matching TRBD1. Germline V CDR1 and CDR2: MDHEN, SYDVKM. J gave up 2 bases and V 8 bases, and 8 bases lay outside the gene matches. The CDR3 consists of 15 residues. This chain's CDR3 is CASGLDRGAGNTIYF. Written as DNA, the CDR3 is TGTGCCAGCGGCCTCGACAGGGGTGCTGGAAACACCATATATTTT.